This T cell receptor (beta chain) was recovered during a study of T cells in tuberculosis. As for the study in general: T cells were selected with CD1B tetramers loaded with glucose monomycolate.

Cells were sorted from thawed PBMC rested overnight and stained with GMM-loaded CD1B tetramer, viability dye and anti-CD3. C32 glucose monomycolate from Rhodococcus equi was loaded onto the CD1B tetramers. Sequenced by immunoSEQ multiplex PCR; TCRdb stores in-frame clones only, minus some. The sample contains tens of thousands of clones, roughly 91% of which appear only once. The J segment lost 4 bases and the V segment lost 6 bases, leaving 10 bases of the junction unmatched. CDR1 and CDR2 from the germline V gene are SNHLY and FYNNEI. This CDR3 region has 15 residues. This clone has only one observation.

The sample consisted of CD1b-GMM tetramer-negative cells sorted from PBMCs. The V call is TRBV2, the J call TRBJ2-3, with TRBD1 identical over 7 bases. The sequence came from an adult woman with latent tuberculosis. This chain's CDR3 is CASRPQGSRADTQYF. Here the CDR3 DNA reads TGTGCCAGCAGACCACAGGGGAGTAGGGCAGATACGCAGTATTTT.